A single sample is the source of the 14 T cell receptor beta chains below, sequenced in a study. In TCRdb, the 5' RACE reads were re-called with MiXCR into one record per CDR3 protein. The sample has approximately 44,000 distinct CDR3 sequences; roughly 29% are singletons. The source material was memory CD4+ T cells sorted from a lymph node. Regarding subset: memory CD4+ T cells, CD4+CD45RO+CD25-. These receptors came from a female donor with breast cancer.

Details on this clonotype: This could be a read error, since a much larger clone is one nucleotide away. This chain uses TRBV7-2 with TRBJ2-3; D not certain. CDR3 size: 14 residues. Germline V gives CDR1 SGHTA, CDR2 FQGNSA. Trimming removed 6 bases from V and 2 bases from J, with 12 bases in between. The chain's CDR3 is CTSRLSTPTDTQYF. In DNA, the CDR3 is TGTACCAGCAGGCTCAGTACCCCCACAGATACGCAGTATTTT.

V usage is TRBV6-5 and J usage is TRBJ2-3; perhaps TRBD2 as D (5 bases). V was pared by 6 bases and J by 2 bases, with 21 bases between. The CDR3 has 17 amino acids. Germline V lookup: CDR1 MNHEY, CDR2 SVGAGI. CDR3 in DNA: TGTGCCAGCAGGAGCGCAGCCCTCAGACTAAACACAGATACGCAGTATTTT. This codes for CASRSAALRLNTDTQYF.

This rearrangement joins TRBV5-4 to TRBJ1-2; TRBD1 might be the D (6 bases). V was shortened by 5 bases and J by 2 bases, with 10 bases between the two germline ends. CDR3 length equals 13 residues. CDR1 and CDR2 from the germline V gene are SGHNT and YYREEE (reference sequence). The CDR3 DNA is TGTGCCAGCAGTATGGACAGCAACTATGGCTACACCTTC. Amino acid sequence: CASSMDSNYGYTF.

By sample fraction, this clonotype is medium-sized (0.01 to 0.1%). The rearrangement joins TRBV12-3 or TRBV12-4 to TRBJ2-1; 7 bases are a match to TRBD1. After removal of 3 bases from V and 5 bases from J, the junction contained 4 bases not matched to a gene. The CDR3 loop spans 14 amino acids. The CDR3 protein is CASSFRDRHNEQFF. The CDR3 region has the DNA TGTGCCAGCAGTTTTAGGGACAGACACAATGAGCAGTTCTTC.

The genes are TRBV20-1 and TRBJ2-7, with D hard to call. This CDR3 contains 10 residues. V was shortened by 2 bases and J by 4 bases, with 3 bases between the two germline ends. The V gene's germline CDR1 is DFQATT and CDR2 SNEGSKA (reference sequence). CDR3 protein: CSARMYEQYF. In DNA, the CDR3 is TGCAGTGCTAGAATGTACGAGCAGTACTTC.

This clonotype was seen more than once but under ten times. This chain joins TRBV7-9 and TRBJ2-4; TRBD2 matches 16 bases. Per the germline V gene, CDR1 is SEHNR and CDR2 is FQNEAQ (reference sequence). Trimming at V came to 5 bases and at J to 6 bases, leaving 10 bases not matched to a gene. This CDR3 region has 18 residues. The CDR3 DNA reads TGTGCCAGCAGCCTCCCCGGGACTAGCGGGAGGGCAGGAAACATTCAGTACTTC. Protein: CASSLPGTSGRAGNIQYF.

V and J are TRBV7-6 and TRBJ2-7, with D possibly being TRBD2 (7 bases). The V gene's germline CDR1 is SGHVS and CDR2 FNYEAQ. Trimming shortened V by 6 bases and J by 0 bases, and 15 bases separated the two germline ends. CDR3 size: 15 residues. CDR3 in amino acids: CASRRGGGSSYEQYF. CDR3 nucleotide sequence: TGTGCCAGCAGGAGGGGGGGCGGGAGCTCCTACGAGCAGTACTTC.

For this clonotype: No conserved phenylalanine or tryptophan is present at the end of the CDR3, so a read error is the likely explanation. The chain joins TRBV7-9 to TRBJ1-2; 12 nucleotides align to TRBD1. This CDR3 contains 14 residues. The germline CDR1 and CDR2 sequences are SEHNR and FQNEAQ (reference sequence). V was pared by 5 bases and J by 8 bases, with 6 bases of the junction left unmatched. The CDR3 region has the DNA TGTGCCAGCAGCCGTCCCGGGACAGGGGGCGGCTACACCTGC. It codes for CASSRPGTGGGYTC.

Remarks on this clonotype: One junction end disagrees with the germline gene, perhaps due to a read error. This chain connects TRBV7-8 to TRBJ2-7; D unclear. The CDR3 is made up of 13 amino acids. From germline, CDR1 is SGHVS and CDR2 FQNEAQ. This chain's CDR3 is CASSLALPGEQHF. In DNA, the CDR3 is TGTGCCAGCAGCTTAGCGCTTCCGGGCGAGCAGCACTTC.

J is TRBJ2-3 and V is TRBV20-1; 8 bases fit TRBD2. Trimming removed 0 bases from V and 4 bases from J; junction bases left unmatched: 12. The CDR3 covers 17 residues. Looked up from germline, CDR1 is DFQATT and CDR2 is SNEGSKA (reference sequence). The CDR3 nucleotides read TGCAGTGCTAGAGACCTGGCGGGAGGCGGGGAGTCAGATACGCAGTATTTT. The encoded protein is CSARDLAGGGESDTQYF.

The CDR3 nucleotides read TGTGCCAGCAGCTTATACCCTAGGAGCGACACGAACAAAGGCCAAGGGAGGGAGCAGTTCTTC. Protein: CASSLYPRSDTNKGQGREQFF. This chain connects TRBV7-9 to TRBJ2-1, with D tentatively TRBD2 (6 bases). Germline CDR1 SEHNR, CDR2 FQNEAQ (reference sequence). V was clipped by 2 bases and J by 10 bases, with 36 bases between them. The CDR3 is 21 residues long.

The CDR3 DNA follows: TGTGCCAGCAGCTGGCAGGGATCCTCCTACGAGCAGTACTTC. Encoded protein: CASSWQGSSYEQYF. The chain combines TRBV7-2 with TRBJ2-7; tentatively, D is TRBD1 (5 bases). The CDR3 is made up of 14 amino acids. Trimming took off 4 bases at V and 0 bases at J, with 10 bases between the two ends. From germline, CDR1 is SGHTA and CDR2 FQGNSA.

CDR3: CASSIGQDEAFF. CDR3 in DNA: TGTGCCAGCAGCATCGGACAGGATGAAGCTTTCTTT. The chain uses TRBV13 and TRBJ1-1, with 7 bases matching TRBD1. J was trimmed by 7 bases and V by 5 bases; bases with no gene match: 4. The germline V gene has CDR1 PRHDT and CDR2 FYEKMQ (reference sequence). The CDR3 totals 12 residues.

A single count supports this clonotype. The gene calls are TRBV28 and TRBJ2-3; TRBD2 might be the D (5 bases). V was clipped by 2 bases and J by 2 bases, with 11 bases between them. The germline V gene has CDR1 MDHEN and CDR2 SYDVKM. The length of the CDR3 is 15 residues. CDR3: CASSLGGFATDTQYF. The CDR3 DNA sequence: TGTGCCAGCAGTTTAGGCGGGTTCGCCACAGATACGCAGTATTTT.